These 27 T cell receptor beta chains were sequenced from one sample in a study of cytomegalovirus exposure and HLA in healthy donors (dated by TCRdb to 2016 to 2017). Libraries were prepared through the immunoSEQ multiplex PCR assay. A mixture of 60 forward primers for TCR Vbeta segments and 13 reverse primers for TCR Jbeta segments was used in the multiplex PCR. TCRdb obtained this table from immuneACCESS and retained in-frame rearrangements with V and J assigned. These tables miss some clones; where compared with another copy, unresolved V genes account for less than half of the shortfall, and the remainder is unexplained. The sample table contains roughly 200,000 clones; only one count was recorded for about four fifths of them. Of the sample, 2.9% is held by the ten largest clones. Material: PBMCs. The source is a female donor in good health and CMV-seronegative.

On this clone itself: Other DNA sequences in the same sample also yield this CDR3. V and J are TRBV28 and TRBJ2-7, with 8 positions matching TRBD1. The CDR3 totals 14 residues. From germline, CDR1 is MDHEN and CDR2 SYDVKM. Losses at the gene ends were 10 bases for V and 1 base for J; bases not matched to a gene: 9. CDR3 DNA sequence: TGTGCCACCAGAGTACAGGGGGAATCCTACGAGCAGTACTTC. Translation gives CATRVQGESYEQYF.

The CDR3 DNA is TGTGCCAGCAGTTTTTCGGGACACAACAATTTAAGGGGGGAGCAGTACTTC. The encoded protein is CASSFSGHNNLRGEQYF. V usage is TRBV27 and J usage is TRBJ2-7, with D possibly TRBD1 on 6 matching bases. This CDR3 is built from 17 residues. In germline, CDR1 is MNHEY, CDR2 SMNVEV (reference sequence). The V and J ends lost 3 bases and 7 bases respectively, with 25 bases between them.

The V call is TRBV19, the J call TRBJ2-2; D is perhaps TRBD2 (6 bases). Trimming stripped 7 bases from V and 0 bases from J, with 15 bases between. Germline assignment: CDR1 LNHDA and CDR2 SQIVND (reference sequence). The CDR3 loop spans 16 amino acids. The DNA for the CDR3 is TGTGCCAGTAAGGTTAGTGGCGGGACGAACACCGGGGAGCTGTTTTTT. This encodes CASKVSGGTNTGELFF.

V and J are TRBV19 and TRBJ2-6, with D maybe TRBD1 (6 bases). The ends were cut back, 3 bases at V and 3 bases at J, with 15 bases in the middle. This CDR3 spans 17 amino acids. The germline V gene has CDR1 LNHDA and CDR2 SQIVND (reference sequence). The CDR3 loop reads CASSIARGMRGANVLTF. For the CDR3, the DNA is TGTGCCAGTAGTATTGCCAGGGGCATGCGTGGGGCCAACGTCCTGACTTTC.

The chain uses TRBV9 and TRBJ1-3; 7 bases line up with TRBD1. The junction had 13 bases not matched to a gene; V was cut back by 3 bases and J by 4 bases. CDR1 and CDR2 (germline): SGDLS, YYNGEE. The CDR3 has 17 residues. CDR3 sequence reads: CASSETLYRGGGNTIYF. CDR3 nucleotide sequence: TGTGCCAGCAGCGAAACTTTATACAGGGGAGGCGGAAACACCATATATTTT.

This clone was observed a single time. The chain employs TRBV29-1 and TRBJ2-5, with a possible D match to TRBD2 (6 bases). V was clipped by 7 bases and J by 13 bases, with 19 bases between them. The CDR3 loop spans 11 amino acids. The germline gives CDR1 SQVTM, CDR2 ANQGSEA. For the CDR3, the DNA is TGCAGCGCGCGGGACCCCGAGGGCTCGTACTTC. It encodes CSARDPEGSYF.

This clone has only a few counts. This chain links TRBV12-1 with TRBJ1-2. TRBV12-1 has pseudogene status. This CDR3 is built from 16 residues. The CDR3 sequence is CASSFTSGGVCYGYTF. As DNA, the CDR3 is TGTGCCAGCAGCTTCACCAGCGGGGGGGTTTGCTATGGCTACACCTTC.

This rearrangement joins TRBV5-1 to TRBJ1-1, with a possible D match to TRBD1 (6 bases). CDR1 is SGHRS and CDR2 is YFSETQ in the germline V gene. The V and J ends lost 0 bases and 3 bases respectively, with 12 bases between them. The length of the CDR3 is 15 residues. CDR3 protein: CASSLGSAGDTEAFF. CDR3 coding DNA: TGCGCCAGCAGCTTGGGGTCGGCAGGGGACACTGAAGCTTTCTTT.

The chain joins TRBV11-1 to TRBJ1-6; D is unresolved. V gave up 3 bases and J gave up 7 bases, with 10 bases separating them. Germline assignment: CDR1 SGHAT and CDR2 FQDESV (reference sequence). The CDR3 length is 14 residues. This CDR3 is CASSFGEVNSPLHF. The CDR3 region has the DNA TGTGCCAGCAGCTTCGGGGAGGTGAATTCACCCCTCCACTTT. Using reference TRBV11-1 and TRBJ1-6 for the parts outside the CDR3, the full variable domain is EAEVAQSPRYKITEKSQAVAFWCDPISGHATLYWYRQILGQGPELLVQFQDESVVDDSQLPKDRFSAERLKGVDSTLKIQPAELGDSAMYLCASSFGEVNSPLHFGNGTRLTVT.

The CDR3 DNA sequence: TGCAGCGTTGATGGAATTTTGACAGTTACTAGCACAGATACGCAGTATTTT. It codes for CSVDGILTVTSTDTQYF. This rearrangement joins TRBV29-1 to TRBJ2-3, with TRBD1 as a possible D gene (5 bases). V shed 3 bases and J shed 0 bases, with 19 bases lying between them. CDR1 is SQVTM, CDR2 ANQGSEA, per germline. The CDR3 consists of 17 residues.

The gene calls are TRBV5-1 and TRBJ2-1; D uncertain. With 4 bases removed from V and 4 bases from J, the gap between germline ends came to 9 bases. Germline V gene data show CDR1 as SGHRS and CDR2 as YFSETQ. This CDR3 has 13 residues. CDR3 amino acids: CASSISRYNEQFF. The CDR3 DNA follows: TGCGCCAGCAGCATCTCTAGGTACAATGAGCAGTTCTTC.

V and J are TRBV6-1 and TRBJ2-7, with 7 bases aligning to TRBD1. CDR1 is MNHNS, CDR2 SASEGT, per germline. The CDR3 runs to 14 residues. Unmatched junction bases numbered 9, after V lost 7 bases and J lost 3 bases. CDR3 DNA: TGTGCCAGCATGGGGTGGGGACAGATCTACGAGCAGTACTTC. This encodes CASMGWGQIYEQYF.

The V gene is TRBV11-2, the J gene TRBJ1-1; D perhaps matches TRBD1 (5 bases). CDR1 SGHAT and CDR2 FQNNGV come from the germline V gene. The CDR3 is 14 residues long. V was shortened by 1 base and J by 5 bases, with 11 bases between the two germline ends. In nucleotides, the CDR3 is TGTGCCAGCAGCTTAGGTTGGGGGGTGACTGAAGCTTTCTTT. Protein sequence: CASSLGWGVTEAFF.

This chain uses TRBV7-2 with TRBJ2-3; 15 bases agree with TRBD2. With 5 bases clipped from V and 4 bases from J, the junction kept 7 bases outside the gene matches. Germline CDR1 and CDR2: SGHTA and FQGNSA. This CDR3 is 17 amino acids long. The DNA for the CDR3 is TGTGCCAGCAGCCGGACTAGCGGGAGGGCCGGCGCAGATACGCAGTATTTT. Translated: CASSRTSGRAGADTQYF.

The J gene is TRBJ1-2, the V gene TRBV4-1, with TRBD1 matching over 7 bases. V was pared by 4 bases and J by 8 bases, with 10 bases of the junction left unmatched. The germline CDR1 and CDR2 sequences are MGHRA and YSYEKL. The length of the CDR3 is 14 residues. CDR3 nucleotides: TGCGCCAGCAGCCCAAGGGGGCAGGGAGAGGGCTACACCTTC. Translating it yields CASSPRGQGEGYTF.

V and J are TRBV30 and TRBJ2-7, with D perhaps TRBD1 (6 bases). Germline CDR1 is GTSNPN and CDR2 is SVGIG (reference sequence). V was clipped by 1 base and J by 4 bases, with 8 bases between them. This CDR3 is 12 amino acids long. CDR3 coding DNA: TGTGCCTGGAGTGGGGACACTTACGAGCAGTACTTC. Its translation is CAWSGDTYEQYF.

V gene TRBV11-2 combines with J gene TRBJ2-1; 9 bases fit TRBD1. The CDR3 runs 18 residues. Germline V gene data show CDR1 as SGHAT and CDR2 as FQNNGV. Trimming took 1 base from V and 5 from J; bases not matched to a gene: 12. The CDR3 bases are TGTGCCAGCAGCTTAGGTATATCCGGGACAGGGAACAACAATGAGCAGTTCTTC. Its protein is CASSLGISGTGNNNEQFF.

The chain is built from TRBV7-9 and TRBJ2-3, with D possibly being TRBD2 (6 bases). The CDR3 spans 15 residues. Germline CDR1 is SEHNR and CDR2 is FQNEAQ (reference sequence). The germline V and J ends were trimmed by 5 bases and 0 bases, with 12 bases remaining between them. CDR3 protein: CASSLTSPSTDTQYF. CDR3 bases: TGTGCCAGCAGCCTGACTAGTCCGAGCACAGATACGCAGTATTTT.

This clone was found a few times. The J gene is TRBJ2-3, the V gene TRBV28, with 7 bases fitting TRBD2. The V and J ends lost 6 bases and 2 bases, in that order; junction bases with no gene match: 5. This CDR3 contains 14 residues. CDR1 is MDHEN, CDR2 SYDVKM, per germline. The CDR3 sequence: CASSPSGTTDTQYF. The DNA for the CDR3 is TGTGCCAGCAGCCCTAGCGGAACCACAGATACGCAGTATTTT.

This clone was observed a single time. This chain connects TRBV11-1 to TRBJ2-7; D uncertain. The germline V gene has CDR1 SGHAT and CDR2 FQDESV (reference sequence). The CDR3 sequence is 12 residues long. V gave up 5 bases and J gave up 4 bases, with 9 bases separating them. The DNA of the CDR3 is TGTGCCAGCAGCGCATCAGATTACGAGCAGTACTTC. Protein product: CASSASDYEQYF. The variable domain in full, with the rest retrieved from reference TRBV11-1 and TRBJ2-7, is EAEVAQSPRYKITEKSQAVAFWCDPISGHATLYWYRQILGQGPELLVQFQDESVVDDSQLPKDRFSAERLKGVDSTLKIQPAELGDSAMYLCASSASDYEQYFGPGTRLTVT.

The gene calls are TRBV6-5 and TRBJ2-7; D may be TRBD1 (7 bases). This CDR3 is 16 amino acids long. Germline CDR1 is MNHEY and CDR2 is SVGAGI. Trimming cost V 0 bases and J 0 bases, with 12 bases left between them. CDR3 coding DNA: TGTGCCAGCAGTTACTCTTCAGGGGGGAGCTCCTACGAGCAGTACTTC. Its translation: CASSYSSGGSSYEQYF.

As concerns this clone: A read error may account for a junction end that differs from germline. The chain links TRBV7-9 to TRBJ2-2, with D perhaps TRBD1 (6 bases). CDR3 length: 15 amino acids. Per the germline V gene, CDR1 is SEHNR and CDR2 is FQNEAQ (reference sequence). The CDR3: CSSRPPGQNTGELFF. The CDR3 DNA follows: TGTTCCAGCAGACCCCCGGGACAGAACACCGGGGAGCTGTTTTTT.

This rearrangement joins TRBV30 to TRBJ1-1; the match to TRBD1 covers 9 bases. Germline lookup yields CDR1 GTSNPN and CDR2 SVGIG (reference sequence). This CDR3 contains 13 residues. V shed 3 bases and J 4 bases; nucleotides not matched to a gene: 3. The CDR3 bases are TGTGCCTGGAGCGGGGACAGGGCCACTGAAGCTTTCTTT. Translating gives CAWSGDRATEAFF.

The V gene is TRBV9, the J gene TRBJ2-7; 11 nucleotides agree with TRBD2. The J segment lost 4 bases and the V segment lost 0 bases, leaving 0 bases of the junction unmatched. This CDR3 contains 14 residues. CDR1 and CDR2 from the germline V gene are SGDLS and YYNGEE. The CDR3 DNA sequence: TGTGCCAGCAGCGTAGGGACTAGCGGGTACGAGCAGTACTTC. It translates to CASSVGTSGYEQYF.

The CDR3 spells CASSQPSGRAYEQYF. The CDR3 DNA is TGTGCCAGCAGCCAGCCTAGCGGGAGAGCATACGAGCAGTACTTC. The J gene is TRBJ2-7, the V gene TRBV11-1; TRBD2 aligns across 10 bases. With V trimmed by 5 bases and J by 4 bases, 8 bases remained unmatched. The germline V gene has CDR1 SGHAT and CDR2 FQDESV (reference sequence). CDR3 length equals 15 residues. Full variable domain (outside the CDR3, taken from reference TRBV11-1 and TRBJ2-7): EAEVAQSPRYKITEKSQAVAFWCDPISGHATLYWYRQILGQGPELLVQFQDESVVDDSQLPKDRFSAERLKGVDSTLKIQPAELGDSAMYLCASSQPSGRAYEQYFGPGTRLTVT.

The V call is TRBV18, the J call TRBJ2-7; D unresolved. V was shortened by 3 bases and J by 0 bases, with 12 bases between the two germline ends. CDR1 and CDR2 (germline): KGHSH, LQKENI. The CDR3 is made up of 15 amino acids. The CDR3 loop reads CASSPPPGSSYEQYF. The DNA of the CDR3 is TGTGCCAGCTCACCTCCACCAGGTAGCTCCTACGAGCAGTACTTC.

V is TRBV27 and J is TRBJ2-7; the match to TRBD1 covers 7 bases. The J segment lost 4 bases and the V segment lost 2 bases, leaving 8 bases of the junction unmatched. This CDR3 contains 15 residues. CDR1 MNHEY and CDR2 SMNVEV come from the germline V gene (reference sequence). CDR3 DNA: TGTGCCAGCAGTTTACGAGGGACAGAGAGATACGAGCAGTACTTC. It encodes CASSLRGTERYEQYF.